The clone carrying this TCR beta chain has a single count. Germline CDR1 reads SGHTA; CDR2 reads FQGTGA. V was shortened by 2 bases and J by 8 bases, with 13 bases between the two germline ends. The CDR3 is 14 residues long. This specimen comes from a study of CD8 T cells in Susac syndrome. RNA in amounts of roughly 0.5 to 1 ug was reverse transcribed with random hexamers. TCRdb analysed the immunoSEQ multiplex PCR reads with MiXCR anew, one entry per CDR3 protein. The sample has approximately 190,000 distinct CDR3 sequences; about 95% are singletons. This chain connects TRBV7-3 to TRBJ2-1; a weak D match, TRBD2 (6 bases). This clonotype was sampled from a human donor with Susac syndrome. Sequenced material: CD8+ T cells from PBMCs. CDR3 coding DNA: TGTGCCAGCAGCTTAGCGGGATCGGTGGATGAGCAGTTCTTC. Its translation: CASSLAGSVDEQFF.